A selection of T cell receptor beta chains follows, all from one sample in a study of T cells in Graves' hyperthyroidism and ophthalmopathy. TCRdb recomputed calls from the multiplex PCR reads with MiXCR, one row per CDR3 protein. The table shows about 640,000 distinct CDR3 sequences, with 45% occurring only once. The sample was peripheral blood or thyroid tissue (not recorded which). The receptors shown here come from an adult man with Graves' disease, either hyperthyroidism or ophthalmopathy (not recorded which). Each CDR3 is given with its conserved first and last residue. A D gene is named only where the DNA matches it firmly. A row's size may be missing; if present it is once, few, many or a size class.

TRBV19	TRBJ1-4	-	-	CASRDPTNEKLFF	TGTGCCAGCCGGGACCCAACTAATGAAAAACTGTTTTTT
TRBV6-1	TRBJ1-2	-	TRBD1	CASSYPDRVHGYTF	TGTGCCAGCAGTTACCCGGACAGGGTCCATGGCTACACCTTC
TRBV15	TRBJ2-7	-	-	CATSRERGQTDEQYF	TGTGCCACCAGCAGGGAGAGGGGCCAGACCGACGAGCAGTACTTC
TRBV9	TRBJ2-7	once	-	CASSVERERHEQYF	TGTGCCAGCAGCGTTGAGAGGGAACGACACGAGCAGTACTTC
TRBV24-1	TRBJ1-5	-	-	CAISDYLGQPQHF	TGTGCCATCAGTGACTACCTTGGTCAGCCCCAGCATTTT
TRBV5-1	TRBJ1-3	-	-	CASSSGRTIYF	TGCGCCAGCAGCTCCGGACGCACCATATATTTT
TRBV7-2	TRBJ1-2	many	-	CASSPGAGGYTF	TGTGCCAGCAGCCCCGGCGCGGGAGGCTACACCTTC
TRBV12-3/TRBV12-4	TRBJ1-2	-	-	CASRPQGSNYGYTF	TGTGCCAGCAGGCCCCAGGGATCCAACTATGGCTACACCTTC
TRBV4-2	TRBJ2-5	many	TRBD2	CASSQATSEETQYF	TGTGCCAGCAGCCAAGCTACTAGCGAGGAGACCCAGTACTTC
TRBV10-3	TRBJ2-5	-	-	CAISDSAGETQYF	TGTGCCATCAGTGATTCGGCTGGGGAGACCCAGTACTTC
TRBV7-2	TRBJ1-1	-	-	CASSLRSGINSVTEAFF	TGTGCCAGCAGCTTACGTTCCGGCATTAACAGTGTCACTGAAGCTTTCTTT
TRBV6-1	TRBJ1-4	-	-	CASRTDGDEKLFF	TGTGCCAGCCGGACCGACGGAGATGAAAAACTGTTTTTT
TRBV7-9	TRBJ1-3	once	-	CASSKGPGGNTIYF	TGTGCCAGCAGTAAGGGTCCTGGCGGAAACACCATATATTTT
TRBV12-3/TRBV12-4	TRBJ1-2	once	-	CASSPTGFGGYTF	TGTGCCAGCAGTCCTACAGGGTTTGGCGGCTACACCTTC
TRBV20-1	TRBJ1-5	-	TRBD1	CSARGQGYAQPQHF	TGCAGTGCTAGGGGACAGGGTTATGCTCAGCCCCAGCATTTT
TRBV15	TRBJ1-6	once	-	CAASSLVVDGSPLHF	TGTGCCGCCAGCAGCTTGGTGGTCGACGGTTCACCCCTCCACTTT
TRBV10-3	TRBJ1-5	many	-	CAISETGARQPQHF	TGTGCCATCAGTGAGACGGGGGCACGTCAGCCCCAGCATTTT
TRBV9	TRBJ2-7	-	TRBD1	CASSEGQVSYEQYF	TGTGCCAGCAGCGAGGGACAGGTCTCCTACGAGCAGTACTTC
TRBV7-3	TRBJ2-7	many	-	CASSIKGSGEQYF	TGTGCCAGCAGCATAAAGGGTTCTGGGGAGCAGTACTTC
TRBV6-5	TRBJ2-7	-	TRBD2	CASTSGRVSDREQYF	TGTGCCAGCACCTCCGGGAGGGTTTCAGACCGCGAGCAGTACTTC
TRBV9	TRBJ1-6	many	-	CASSAGGGRSSPLHF	TGTGCCAGCAGCGCGGGGGGCGGCCGTAGTTCACCCCTCCACTTT
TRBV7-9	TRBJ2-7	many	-	CASSTNTAVADHEQYF	TGTGCCAGCAGCACAAATACAGCGGTGGCCGACCACGAGCAGTACTTC
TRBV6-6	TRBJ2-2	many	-	CASSYSPQDPGELFF	TGTGCCAGCAGTTACTCCCCACAGGATCCCGGGGAGCTGTTTTTT
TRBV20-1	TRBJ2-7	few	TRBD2	CSARSLSGGAYEQYF	TGCAGTGCTAGATCCTTGTCGGGAGGGGCCTACGAGCAGTACTTC
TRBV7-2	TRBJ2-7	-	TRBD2	CASSEWDHSGSSYEQYF	TGTGCCAGCAGTGAATGGGACCATAGCGGGAGCTCCTACGAGCAGTACTTC
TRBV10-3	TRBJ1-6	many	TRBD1	CAISGTGGPSPLHF	TGTGCCATCAGTGGTACAGGGGGACCTTCACCCCTCCACTTT
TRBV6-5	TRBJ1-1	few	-	CASSYRQVYTEAFF	TGTGCCAGCAGTTATCGGCAGGTTTACACTGAAGCTTTCTTT
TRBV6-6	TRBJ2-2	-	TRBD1	CASSPDRGNTGELFF	TGTGCCAGCAGCCCTGACAGGGGGAACACCGGGGAGCTGTTTTTT